The 23 T cell receptor beta chains below all came from one sample that was sequenced in a study of tumor-infiltrating lymphocytes in glioblastoma multiforme. Three nested ARM-PCR rounds with V-beta and C-beta primers built TCRB libraries. MiXCR, applied by TCRdb to the multiplex PCR reads, yields one record per CDR3 protein. The profile shows about 11,000 distinct CDR3 sequences, roughly 70% of them singletons. Material for sequencing was brain tumor tissue. These receptors all stem from a male donor with glioblastoma.

This clonotype has only a few counts. The chain is built from TRBV6-5 and TRBJ1-4; 10 bases align to TRBD1. CDR3 size: 15 residues. Germline lookup yields CDR1 MNHEY and CDR2 SVGAGI. Trimming took 4 bases from V and 10 from J; bases not matched to a gene: 9. CDR3 amino acids: CASSFGQGGRGKLFF. CDR3 DNA sequence: TGTGCCAGCAGTTTTGGACAGGGGGGACGGGGAAAACTGTTTTTT.

The chain joins TRBV20-1 to TRBJ2-5; 7 bases fit TRBD1. J gave up 4 bases and V 5 bases, and 13 bases lay outside the gene matches. From germline, CDR1 is DFQATT and CDR2 SNEGSKA (reference sequence). This CDR3 contains 15 residues. The CDR3 here is CSAHLDREFSETQYF. The CDR3 DNA sequence: TGCAGTGCTCACCTAGACAGGGAGTTCTCAGAGACCCAGTACTTC.

On this clonotype: At one end, the junction sequence differs from germline, possibly due to a read error. This chain links TRBV29-1 with TRBJ2-2; TRBD2 matches at 9 bases. The germline V gene has CDR1 SQVTM and CDR2 ANQGSEA. The CDR3 totals 13 residues. The chain's CDR3 is CSVIAGGVGKLFF. In nucleotides, the CDR3 is TGCAGCGTTATTGCGGGAGGGGTCGGGAAGCTGTTTTTT.

As DNA, the CDR3 is TGCAGTGCTATGGATGTGGCAGGGCTGTATGAGCAGTTCTTC. This encodes CSAMDVAGLYEQFF. The genes are TRBV20-1 and TRBJ2-1, with D possibly matching TRBD1 (5 bases). Trimming cost V 4 bases and J 8 bases, with 18 bases left between them. There are 14 residues in the CDR3. CDR1 and CDR2 (germline): DFQATT, SNEGSKA (reference sequence).

Sample share makes this clonotype medium-sized. The chain has TRBV5-6 and TRBJ2-7; D unclear. Trimming took 1 base from V and 3 from J, leaving 14 bases between them. The CDR3 consists of 15 residues. The germline V gene encodes CDR1 SGHDT and CDR2 YYEEEE. The CDR3 reads CASSLNAEMSYEQYF. The CDR3 nucleotides are TGTGCCAGCAGCTTGAATGCGGAAATGAGCTACGAGCAGTACTTC.

Details on this clonotype: Because the CDR3 is missing its conserved closing phenylalanine or tryptophan, this is likely a read error. The limits of the CDR3 on the DNA are not certain, so only TCRdb's listed CDR3 is given. The chain joins TRBV5-1 to TRBJ2-5. The germline V gene encodes CDR1 SGHRS and CDR2 YFSETQ. The CDR3 is 13 residues long, counting both termini. The CDR3 protein is CASSSDWKETQHY.

A word on this clonotype: The CDR3 carries no conserved terminal phenylalanine or tryptophan, so it likely arises from a read error. The rearrangement links TRBV20-1 to TRBJ1-6; D is possibly TRBD1 (6 bases). Germline CDR1 is DFQATT and CDR2 is SNEGSKA (reference sequence). The CDR3 contains 15 residues. This chain's CDR3 is CSARESRGANSSLHL. The CDR3 nucleotides read TGCAGCGCTAGAGAAAGTAGGGGGGCAAATTCATCCCTCCACCTT.

Of note for this clonotype: Because it lacks the conserved phenylalanine or tryptophan at the end, this CDR3 is likely a read error. CDR3 sequence: CIAREGTSERYEQYL. The CDR3 DNA follows: TGCATTGCTAGAGAAGGGACTTCGGAGCGTTACGAGCAGTACCTC. The chain joins TRBV20-1 to TRBJ2-7; perhaps TRBD2 as D (6 bases). CDR1 is DFQATT and CDR2 is SNEGSKA in the germline V gene (reference sequence). The CDR3 is made up of 15 amino acids.

This clonotype occurred many times. A much bigger clone sits one base away, suggesting this may be a read error. The genes are TRBV12-3 or TRBV12-4 and TRBJ2-5; 9 bases line up with TRBD1. This CDR3 has 13 amino acids. CDR3 nucleotide sequence: TGTGCCAGCAATAGACAGGGGGAAGAGGCCCAGTACTTC. It translates to CASNRQGEEAQYF.

The rearrangement links TRBV20-1 to TRBJ2-1; D might be TRBD1 or TRBD2, each matching 6 bases. In germline, CDR1 is DFQATT, CDR2 SNEGSKA (reference sequence). The length of the CDR3 is 16 residues. V shed 3 bases and J shed 7 bases, with 22 bases lying between them. The CDR3, as DNA: TGCAGTGCTAGTCGACCCAGACTAGGGGGAATGAATGAGCAGTTCTTC. It is translated as CSASRPRLGGMNEQFF.

The rearrangement uses TRBV11-2 and TRBJ2-2; the match to TRBD2 covers 12 bases. With 6 bases clipped from V and 8 bases from J, the junction kept 13 bases outside the gene matches. The CDR3 length is 17 residues. The germline CDR1 and CDR2 sequences are SGHAT and FQNNGV. CDR3 nucleotides: TGTGCCAGCAGTTCGACTAGCGGGAGAGTAAGTACAGGGGAGCTGTTTTTT. It translates to CASSSTSGRVSTGELFF.

This clonotype was observed a few times. At one end, the junction sequence differs from germline, possibly due to a read error. CDR3 bases: TGCGCCAGCAGTGAAAGTCACTCTGGGGCCATCGTCCTGACTTTC. This encodes CASSESHSGAIVLTF. The V and J genes are TRBV25-1 and TRBJ2-6, with a tentative D call TRBD1 (5 bases). Germline V gene sequence: CDR1 MGHDK, CDR2 SYGVNS. CDR3 length equals 15 residues.

In this sample, this clonotype turned up many times. The chain is built from TRBV28 and TRBJ2-3; 7 bases agree with TRBD2. The CDR3 spans 15 residues. Germline values: CDR1 MDHEN, CDR2 SYDVKM. The J segment lost 1 base and the V segment lost 4 bases, leaving 5 bases of the junction unmatched. DNA of the CDR3: TGTGCCAGCAGTTGGCTAGCGGTCCGCACAGATACGCAGTATTTT. It encodes CASSWLAVRTDTQYF.

Comment on this clonotype: Its ends do not fully match the called genes, so a read error is possible. The rearrangement uses TRBV6-5 and TRBJ2-7, with 15 positions matching TRBD2. The CDR3 runs 17 residues. Germline CDR1 and CDR2: MNHEY and SVGAGI. The CDR3 DNA is TGTGCCAGCAGTTATGGACTAGCGGGGGGGCGGGACTACGGGCAGTACTTC. Translated, it gives CASSYGLAGGRDYGQYF.

J is TRBJ2-1 and V is TRBV20-1; D unclear. The CDR3 length is 14 residues. V lost 3 bases to trimming and J lost 0 bases, with 9 bases between them. Looked up from germline, CDR1 is DFQATT and CDR2 is SNEGSKA (reference sequence). The CDR3 DNA reads as TGCAGTGCTAGGCACTGGCGCTCCTACAATGAGCAGTTCTTC. Protein product: CSARHWRSYNEQFF.

Of note for this clonotype: The germline gene is not matched at one end of the junction; a read error may be the cause. The rearrangement uses TRBV7-9 and TRBJ1-1; a possible D gene is TRBD1 (5 bases). Germline values: CDR1 SEHNR, CDR2 FQNEAQ (reference sequence). This CDR3 has 16 residues. CDR3 sequence (DNA): TGTGCCAGCAGTCGAGTGGGGCAGGGTATGAACGCTGAAGCTTTCTTT. It encodes CASSRVGQGMNAEAFF.

Comment on this clonotype: Germline and junction disagree at one end, which may indicate a read error. This sequence joins TRBV5-1 and TRBJ1-1; 7 bases align to TRBD1. From germline, CDR1 is SGHRS and CDR2 YFSETQ. This CDR3 is 16 amino acids long. CDR3 nucleotide sequence: TGCGCCGGCAGCTTGGGGTCCGAAACAGGGGACACTGAAGCTTTCTTT. Its translation: CAGSLGSETGDTEAFF.

In the case of this clonotype: Since no conserved phenylalanine or tryptophan closes the CDR3, a read error is the likely cause. The chain is built from TRBV11-2 and TRBJ2-1; TRBD1 might be the D (6 bases). The J call may be in error: the DNA end matches TRBJ2-7 better. CDR1 is SGHAT and CDR2 is FQNNGV in the germline V gene. CDR3 length: 13 amino acids. DNA for the CDR3: TGTGGCAGCAGCTTAGAGAGGGGGAATGAGCAGTACTCC. Residues: CGSSLERGNEQYS.

The gene calls are TRBV11-1 and TRBJ2-5; TRBD2 might be the D (6 bases). The germline V and J ends were trimmed by 3 bases and 1 base, with 27 bases remaining between them. CDR1 is SGHAT and CDR2 is FQDESV in the germline V gene (reference sequence). The CDR3 runs to 20 residues. The CDR3 region has the DNA TGTGCCAGCAGCTTGACCAATTTTGATCGGGGACCGACTAGCCAAGAGACCCAGTACTTC. It translates to CASSLTNFDRGPTSQETQYF.

V and J are TRBV11-1 and TRBJ1-1, with a tentative D call TRBD1 (5 bases). Germline V gene sequence: CDR1 SGHAT, CDR2 FQDESV (reference sequence). Between the trimmed V and J ends, which lost 1 base and 14 bases, there was a span of 20 bases. This CDR3 has 14 residues. The CDR3 region is CASSLEDCDSEAFF. The CDR3 DNA reads TGTGCCAGCAGCTTAGAGGATTGTGACAGCGAGGCCTTCTTT.

The chain uses TRBV20-1 and TRBJ2-1; 7 positions match TRBD1. The CDR3 extends over 16 amino acids. Germline V lookup: CDR1 DFQATT, CDR2 SNEGSKA (reference sequence). The V segment lost 0 bases and the J segment 5 bases; nucleotides outside the gene matches: 10. Here the CDR3 reads CSARDPNRGINNEQFF. The DNA for the CDR3 is TGCAGTGCTAGAGATCCTAACAGGGGAATAAACAATGAGCAGTTCTTC.

The chain is built from TRBV20-1 and TRBJ2-1; D is perhaps TRBD1 or TRBD2 (5 bases each). Trimming removed 3 bases at V and 8 bases at J, with 11 bases between. CDR3 length: 12 amino acids. Germline lookup yields CDR1 DFQATT and CDR2 SNEGSKA (reference sequence). CDR3 DNA: TGCAGTGCTAGTAGGGGTAGCGATGAGCAGTTCTTC. Residues: CSASRGSDEQFF.

This clonotype was detected only a few times. V gene TRBV5-6 combines with J gene TRBJ2-1; weak D call: TRBD1 (5 bases). This CDR3 spans 15 amino acids. Germline CDR1 reads SGHDT; CDR2 reads YYEEEE. V was trimmed by 0 bases and J by 0 bases, leaving 7 bases between them. In DNA, the CDR3 is TGTGCCAGCAGCTTGGGACAGAGCTCCTACAATGAGCAGTTCTTC. As protein: CASSLGQSSYNEQFF.